The TCR beta chain under discussion was sequenced for a study of blood T cell repertoires in COVID-19. In the study overall: There were acute and convalescent COVID-19 samples, and they came from the United States, Italy and Spain.

In the original workflow: Nucleated cell number was recorded as an estimate derived from reference gene primer amplification. The data were produced by immunoSEQ multiplex PCR, yet TCRdb's version contains in-frame clones alone and is incomplete. V, J and clone size derive from that table, while D and trimming were established from the DNA sequence. The repertoire has approximately 350,000 clones, 88% of them found once; the top ten carry 6% to 8.5%. A few counts support this clone. The V gene end was trimmed by 2 bases and the J gene end by 12 bases; junction bases not matched to a gene: 2. This CDR3 spans 13 amino acids. The germline V gene has CDR1 SGHAT and CDR2 FQNNGV.

This receptor was identified in a woman in her 70s with COVID-19, enrolled during active disease. The chain couples TRBV11-2 to TRBJ1-6, with TRBD1 matching 9 bases. Sequences were obtained from peripheral blood. CDR3: CASSLTDRGPLHF. CDR3 nucleotide sequence: TGTGCCAGCAGCTTAACGGACAGGGGACCCCTCCACTTT.